This T cell receptor (beta chain) stems from a study of shared clonotypes between healthy human individuals. For every subset, genomic DNA was evenly distributed across several immunoSEQ plates. TCRdb's copy holds only in-frame clones and misses some; the assay was immunoSEQ multiplex PCR. The sample lists roughly 1 million clones; 70% to 80% were seen once. The count of this clone is one. The sample comprised memory CD4+ T cells from PBMCs. Subset: CD45RA-negative fraction. This TCR derives from a man between 18 and 35 years old in good health. Some clones in this sample may be carry-over from other donors' samples.

CDR3 in DNA: TGCAGCGTTTTCACGCCAGCGGCCACAGATACGCAGTATTTT. Translating gives CSVFTPAATDTQYF. The V and J genes are TRBV29-1 and TRBJ2-3, with D perhaps TRBD2 (5 bases). This CDR3 region has 14 residues. CDR1 is SQVTM, CDR2 ANQGSEA, per germline. The V and J ends lost 5 bases and 2 bases respectively, with 14 bases between them.